Below are 16 T cell receptor beta chains sequenced from a single sample in a study of tumor-infiltrating lymphocytes in primary liver carcinoma. Bulk tissue was left unsorted, and RNA and DNA were co-extracted from about 19-30 mg of it. TCR beta cDNA was made from roughly 450 ng total RNA with a constant-region primer. Three nested multiplex PCR rounds of slightly modified ARM-PCR generated TCR beta libraries. Two initial PCR rounds of about 11 cycles each paired TRBV1-TRBV30 forward primers with a C-beta reverse primer. In TCRdb, the multiplex PCR reads were re-called with MiXCR into one record per CDR3 protein. Of fewer than 200,000 distinct CDR3 sequences in the sample, around 81% were seen once. Sequencing was done on a sample of tumor tissue from primary liver carcinoma. The receptor source for this set is a middle-aged man with primary liver carcinoma and hepatitis B virus infection.

This clonotype was counted a single time. A read error may account for a junction end that differs from germline. This rearrangement joins TRBV29-1 to TRBJ2-6; tentative D call: TRBD1 (5 bases). Germline V lookup: CDR1 SQVTM, CDR2 ANQGSEA. The CDR3 has 12 residues. CDR3 nucleotides: TGCAGCGTTTACTCTGGGGCTAACGTCCTGACTTTC. Its protein is CSVYSGANVLTF.

Points on this clonotype: One end of the junction varies from germline; a read error may be responsible. The genes are TRBV29-1 and TRBJ2-1; 13 nucleotides agree with TRBD2. Germline loops: CDR1 SQVTM, CDR2 ANQGSEA. This CDR3 has 14 residues. The CDR3 nucleotides read TGCAGCGTTGGGACTAGCGGGAGCAACAATGAACAGATCTTC. Translation: CSVGTSGSNNEQIF.

Concerning this clonotype itself: Its ends do not fully match the called genes, so a read error is possible. V gene TRBV5-4 combines with J gene TRBJ2-5; perhaps D is TRBD1 or TRBD2 (5 bases each). There are 14 residues in the CDR3. The germline gives CDR1 SGHNT, CDR2 YYREEE (reference sequence). The CDR3 nucleotides read TGTGCCAGCAGCCCAGCACAAGTGGGGGAGAGCCAGCACTTC. Encoded protein: CASSPAQVGESQHF.

A note on this clonotype: This CDR3 fails to terminate in the conserved phenylalanine or tryptophan, so it likely reflects a read error. The chain is built from TRBV4-2 and TRBJ2-3, with D perhaps matching TRBD1 (7 bases). This CDR3 is 19 amino acids long. The germline gives CDR1 LGHNA, CDR2 YNFKEQ. CDR3 bases: TGCGCCAGCAGCCAATGGGTAGCAGGAGGGCCGGTTGGGACAGATACACAGTATTCT. It encodes CASSQWVAGGPVGTDTQYS.

Details on this clonotype: A much larger clone differs by one base, so this may be a read error. The J gene is TRBJ1-1, the V gene TRBV28, with 12 positions matching TRBD1. Germline CDR1 and CDR2: MDHEN and SYDVKM. The CDR3 runs to 14 residues. V gave up 7 bases and J gave up 2 bases; unmatched junction bases: 2. CDR3 protein: CASTGTGGNTEAFF. The DNA of the CDR3 is TGTGCCAGCACGGGGACAGGGGGCAACACTGAAGCTTTCTTT.

V usage is TRBV14 and J usage is TRBJ1-1; D ambiguous. CDR3 size: 15 residues. The germline V gene has CDR1 SGHDN and CDR2 FVKESK. Trimming took off 4 bases at V and 7 bases at J, with 19 bases between the two ends. This CDR3 is CASSPRFGVDIEAFF. In DNA form, the CDR3 reads TGTGCCAGCAGCCCCAGATTTGGGGTAGACATTGAAGCTTTCTTT. Full variable domain (outside the CDR3, taken from reference TRBV14 and TRBJ1-1): EAGVTQFPSHSVIEKGQTVTLRCDPISGHDNLYWYRRVMGKEIKFLLHFVKESKQDESGMPNNRFLAERTGGTYSTLKVQPAELEDSGVYFCASSPRFGVDIEAFFGQGTRLTVV.

For this clonotype: A much larger clone is a single base away; this may be a read error. The CDR3 bases are TGTGCCTGGAGTAGGGGACTGGTCGAAGAGACCCAGTACTTC. The encoded protein is CAWSRGLVEETQYF. The chain joins TRBV30 to TRBJ2-5, with D possibly being TRBD2 (6 bases). Deletions cut 2 bases from V and 3 bases from J, with 13 bases between. The CDR3 is made up of 14 amino acids. Germline V lookup: CDR1 GTSNPN, CDR2 SVGIG (reference sequence).

The genes are TRBV5-4 and TRBJ1-2; D is unclear. The germline V gene has CDR1 SGHNT and CDR2 YYREEE (reference sequence). The CDR3 extends over 15 amino acids. Trimming pared 4 bases from V and 5 bases from J, leaving 18 bases between. CDR3 DNA: TGTGCCAGCAGCCCTGGGGAGGCAGTGGAATATGGCTACACCTTC. Its protein product is CASSPGEAVEYGYTF. The whole variable domain, remainder taken from reference TRBV5-4 and TRBJ1-2, is ETGVTQSPTHLIKTRGQQVTLRCSSQSGHNTVSWYQQALGQGPQFIFQYYREEENGRGNFPPRFSGLQFPNYSSELNVNALELDDSALYLCASSPGEAVEYGYTFGSGTRLTVV.

Details on this clonotype: A junction boundary mismatches the germline segment, possibly from a read error. The V gene is TRBV11-2, the J gene TRBJ2-2; TRBD1 is a possible D gene (6 bases). CDR1 SGHAT and CDR2 FQNNGV come from the germline V gene. CDR3 length: 17 residues. CDR3 in DNA: TGTACCAGCAACTTAGATCATCGGGGTAGGGACATCGGGGAGCTGTTTTTT. Its protein is CTSNLDHRGRDIGELFF.

A single count supports this clonotype. With a much larger clone just one base away, this may be a read error. The rearrangement joins TRBV5-1 to TRBJ2-1; possibly TRBD2 for D (5 bases). CDR1 SGHRS and CDR2 YFSETQ come from the germline V gene. The length of the CDR3 is 15 residues. CDR3 DNA: TGCGCCACCAGCCCACTAGATCCTAAGAACAATGAGCAGTTCTTC. Translating gives CATSPLDPKNNEQFF.

The V gene is TRBV6-2 or TRBV6-3, the J gene TRBJ2-1, with D possibly being TRBD2 (6 bases). Germline V gives CDR1 MNHEY, CDR2 SVGEGT. This CDR3 comprises 14 residues. V shed 7 bases and J shed 15 bases, with 25 bases lying between them. The CDR3, as DNA: TGTGCCAGCACCCACGGAGGGTCCTACAATGCGCTGTTCTTC. Amino acids: CASTHGGSYNALFF.

Worth noting for this clonotype: A read error may account for a junction end that differs from germline. V and J are TRBV5-6 and TRBJ1-1; D is possibly TRBD1 (6 bases). The CDR3 loop spans 15 amino acids. CDR1 SGHDT and CDR2 YYEEEE come from the germline V gene. CDR3 DNA: TGTGCCAGCAGCTTGGGGGTGACGGGGGCCCCTGAGGCTTTCTTT. It specifies CASSLGVTGAPEAFF.

With regard to this clonotype: A single base separates this from a much larger clone, so it may be a read error. This rearrangement joins TRBV5-1 to TRBJ1-2, with TRBD1 matching 7 bases. The V gene's germline CDR1 is SGHRS and CDR2 YFSETQ. The CDR3 spans 13 residues. J was trimmed by 8 bases and V by 4 bases; bases with no gene match: 8. The DNA of the CDR3 is TGCGCCAGCAGCACAGGGACAGTGTACGGCTACACCTTC. Translated, it gives CASSTGTVYGYTF.

With regard to this clonotype: A junction end diverges from the germline sequence, so it may reflect a read error. The genes are TRBV6-5 and TRBJ1-1, with TRBD1 matching over 10 bases. The CDR3 contains 12 residues. Looked up from germline, CDR1 is MNHEY and CDR2 is SVGAGI. CDR3 sequence: CASNYGTGEDFF. The CDR3 nucleotides read TGTGCCAGCAATTACGGGACAGGGGAAGATTTCTTT.

This clonotype has at least ten counts. This may stem from a read error, because a much larger clone lies one nucleotide away. The CDR3 does not end in the conserved phenylalanine or tryptophan, so this is likely a read error. The chain couples TRBV11-3 to TRBJ2-1; TRBD2 matches 11 bases. Trimming cost V 1 base and J 9 bases; bases outside gene matches: 8. The germline CDR1 and CDR2 sequences are SGHNT and YENEEA. This CDR3 contains 16 residues. The CDR3 loop is CASSLGIAGGRSEQFS. The CDR3 DNA is TGTGCCAGCAGCTTAGGTATAGCGGGAGGGCGAAGTGAGCAGTTCTCC.

Concerning this clonotype: The junction does not match germline at one end; this may be a read error. The J gene is TRBJ2-5, the V gene TRBV29-1, with D possibly TRBD2 on 5 matching bases. Germline-derived CDR1 and CDR2 are SQVTM and ANQGSEA. This CDR3 comprises 15 residues. The CDR3 loop is CGVQSAAGTSETQYF. Written as DNA, the CDR3 is TGCGGCGTTCAATCCGCGGCGGGTACATCGGAGACCCAGTACTTC.